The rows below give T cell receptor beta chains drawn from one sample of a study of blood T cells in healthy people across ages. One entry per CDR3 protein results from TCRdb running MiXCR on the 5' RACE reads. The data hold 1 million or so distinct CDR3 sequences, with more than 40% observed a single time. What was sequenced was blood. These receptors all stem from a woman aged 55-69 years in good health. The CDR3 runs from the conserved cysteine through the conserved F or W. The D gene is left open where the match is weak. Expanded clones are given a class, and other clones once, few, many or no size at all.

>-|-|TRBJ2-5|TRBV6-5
CASSYQGGPAGGETQYF
TGTGCCAGCAGTTACCAAGGGGGCCCCGCCGGAGGGGAGACCCAGTACTTC
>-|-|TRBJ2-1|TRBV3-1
CASSLSRAQKGIYNEQFF
TGTGCCAGCAGCCTCAGCCGGGCCCAGAAGGGCATATACAATGAGCAGTTCTTC
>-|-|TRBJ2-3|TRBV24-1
CATSDPSTDTQYF
TGTGCCACCAGTGACCCCAGCACAGATACGCAGTATTTT
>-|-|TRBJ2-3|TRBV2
CASSEHPTLRTDTQYF
TGTGCCAGCAGTGAACACCCGACCCTGCGCACAGATACGCAGTATTTT
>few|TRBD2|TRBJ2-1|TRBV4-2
CASSQKLEWTSAYNEQFF
TGTGCCAGCAGCCAAAAATTGGAGTGGACTAGCGCCTACAATGAGCAGTTCTTC
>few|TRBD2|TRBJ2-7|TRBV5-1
CASSFSELAGVYEQYF
TGCGCCAGCAGCTTCTCCGAGCTAGCGGGAGTGTACGAGCAGTACTTC
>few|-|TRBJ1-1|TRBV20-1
CSAREGFKGDTEAFF
TGCAGTGCTAGAGAGGGGTTTAAGGGGGACACTGAAGCTTTCTTT
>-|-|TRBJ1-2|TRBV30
CAWRAQGNYGYTF
TGTGCCTGGAGGGCGCAGGGGAACTATGGCTACACCTTC
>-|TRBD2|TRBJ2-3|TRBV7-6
CASSLEGLSTDTQYF
TGTGCCAGCAGCTTGGAGGGACTAAGCACAGATACGCAGTATTTT
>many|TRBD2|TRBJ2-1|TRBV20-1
CSASRLAGGVSDEQFF
TGCAGTGCCTCCAGACTAGCGGGAGGGGTTAGCGATGAGCAGTTCTTC
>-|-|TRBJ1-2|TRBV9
CASGRGRFTF
TGTGCCAGCGGCCGGGGACGCTTCACCTTC
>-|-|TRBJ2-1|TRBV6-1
CASSEETQRVRYNEQFF
TGTGCCAGCAGTGAAGAAACCCAGCGGGTCCGTTACAATGAGCAGTTCTTC
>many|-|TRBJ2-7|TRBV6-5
CASSSGWEQYF
TGTGCCAGCAGTTCGGGGTGGGAGCAGTACTTC
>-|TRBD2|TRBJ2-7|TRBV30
CAWSRERSGRVNEQYF
TGTGCCTGGAGTAGAGAGCGGAGCGGGAGGGTAAACGAGCAGTACTTC
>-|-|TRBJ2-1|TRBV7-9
CASSLIAFEQFF
TGTGCCAGCAGCTTAATAGCGTTCGAGCAGTTCTTC
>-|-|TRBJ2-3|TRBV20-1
CSTRGARPGTDTQYF
TGCAGTACTAGAGGGGCGCGCCCGGGCACAGATACGCAGTATTTT
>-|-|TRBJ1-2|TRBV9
CASSVGARANYGYTF
TGTGCCAGCAGCGTTGGGGCAAGAGCTAACTATGGCTACACCTTC
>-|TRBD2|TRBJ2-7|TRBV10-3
CAITGSGTERGQYF
TGTGCCATCACGGGAAGCGGGACTGAACGAGGACAGTACTTC
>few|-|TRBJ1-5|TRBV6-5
CASSGDKSSPQHF
TGTGCCAGCAGTGGGGACAAAAGCAGCCCCCAGCATTTT
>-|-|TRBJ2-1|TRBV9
CASSVQGGGHNEQFF
TGTGCCAGCAGCGTACAGGGCGGAGGACACAATGAGCAGTTCTTC
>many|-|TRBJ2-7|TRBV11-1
CASGRQGSPALYEQYF
TGTGCCAGCGGGAGACAAGGAAGCCCCGCCCTCTACGAGCAGTACTTC
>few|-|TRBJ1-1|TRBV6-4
CASSDRGTTEAFF
TGTGCCAGCAGTGACCGGGGAACTACTGAAGCTTTCTTT
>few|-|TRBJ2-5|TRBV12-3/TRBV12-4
CASSLYRQETQYF
TGTGCCAGCAGTTTGTACCGACAAGAGACCCAGTACTTC
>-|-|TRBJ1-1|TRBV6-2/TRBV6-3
CASSYGGRTEAFF
TGTGCCAGCAGTTATGGAGGGAGGACTGAAGCTTTCTTT
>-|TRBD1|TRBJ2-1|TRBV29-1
CSVQGQGFYNEQFF
TGCAGCGTTCAGGGACAGGGGTTCTACAATGAGCAGTTCTTC
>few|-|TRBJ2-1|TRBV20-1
CSASGTVDNEQFF
TGCAGTGCTAGCGGGACCGTAGACAATGAGCAGTTCTTC
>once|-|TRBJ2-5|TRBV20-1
CSATKGARTSAREQYF
TGCAGTGCTACCAAGGGGGCAAGAACTAGCGCCCGGGAGCAGTACTTC
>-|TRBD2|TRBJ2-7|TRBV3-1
CASSQGTSGWRSYEQYF
TGTGCCAGCAGCCAAGGGACTAGCGGGTGGCGGTCCTACGAGCAGTACTTC
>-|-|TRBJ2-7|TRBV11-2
CASSWGSDVGSEQYF
TGTGCCAGCAGCTGGGGCTCGGATGTGGGGAGCGAGCAGTACTTC
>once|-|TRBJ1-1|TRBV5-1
CASSLNRAENTEAFF
TGCGCCAGCAGCTTAAACAGGGCGGAGAACACTGAAGCTTTCTTT
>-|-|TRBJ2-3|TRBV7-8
CASSFMRVGTDTQYF
TGTGCCAGCAGCTTTATGAGGGTTGGCACAGATACGCAGTATTTT
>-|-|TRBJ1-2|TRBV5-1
CASSVPGATFHGYTF
TGCGCCAGTTCCGTACCGGGGGCGACCTTCCACGGCTACACCTTC
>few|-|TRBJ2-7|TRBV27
CASSPGTSVSEQYF
TGTGCCAGCAGCCCTGGGACTTCGGTATCGGAGCAGTACTTC
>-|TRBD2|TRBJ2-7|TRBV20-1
CSARYPAGLASEQYF
TGCAGTGCTAGATATCCAGCGGGACTAGCGTCCGAGCAGTACTTC
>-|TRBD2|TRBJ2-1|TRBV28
CASSPHGGRGNEQFF
TGTGCCAGCAGTCCCCATGGCGGGAGAGGCAATGAGCAGTTCTTC
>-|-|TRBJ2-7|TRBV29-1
CSLLTGRGNSYEQYF
TGCTCACTCCTAACGGGCAGGGGCAACTCCTACGAGCAGTACTTC
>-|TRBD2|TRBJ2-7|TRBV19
CASSITGLAGVEQYF
TGTGCCAGTAGTATTACTGGGCTAGCGGGAGTCGAGCAGTACTTC
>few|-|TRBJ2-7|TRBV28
CASSRPYQRFEQYF
TGTGCCAGCAGTCGGCCTTACCAAAGGTTCGAGCAGTACTTC
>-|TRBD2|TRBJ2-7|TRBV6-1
CASSGGSGGDYEQYF
TGTGCCAGCAGTGGCGGGAGCGGGGGGGACTACGAGCAGTACTTC
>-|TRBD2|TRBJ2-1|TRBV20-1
CSAIPAGRESGEQFF
TGCAGTGCTATACCCGCCGGGCGGGAGAGTGGTGAGCAGTTCTTC
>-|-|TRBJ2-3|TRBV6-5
CASRLDRIQDTQYF
TGTGCCAGCAGACTTGACAGGATACAAGATACGCAGTATTTT
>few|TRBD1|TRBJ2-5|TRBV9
CASSVSAQGQETQYF
TGTGCCAGCAGCGTATCTGCACAGGGGCAAGAGACCCAGTACTTC
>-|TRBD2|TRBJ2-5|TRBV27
CASSSPGLAGDWRETQYF
TGTGCCAGCAGTTCCCCAGGACTAGCGGGAGATTGGAGGGAGACCCAGTACTTC
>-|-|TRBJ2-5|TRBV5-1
CASRLTGIAETQYF
TGCGCCAGCAGACTGACAGGAATAGCAGAGACCCAGTACTTC
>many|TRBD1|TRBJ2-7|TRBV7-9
CASSPPGQNYEQYF
TGTGCCAGCAGCCCCCCGGGACAGAATTACGAGCAGTACTTC
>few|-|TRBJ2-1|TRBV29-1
CSVESDRLDEQFF
TGCAGCGTTGAATCGGACAGATTAGACGAGCAGTTCTTC
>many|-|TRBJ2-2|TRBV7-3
CASSLARPGELFF
TGTGCCAGCAGCTTAGCTAGGCCCGGGGAGCTGTTTTTT
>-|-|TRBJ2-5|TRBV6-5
CASSYHTGAPQETQYF
TGTGCCAGCAGTTACCATACAGGAGCCCCCCAAGAGACCCAGTACTTC
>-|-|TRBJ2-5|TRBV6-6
CASSLGAYERYF
TGTGCCAGCAGCTTAGGAGCCTACGAGCGGTACTTC
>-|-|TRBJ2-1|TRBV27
CASSPRGVSSYNEQFF
TGTGCCAGCAGTCCCCGGGGTGTAAGCTCCTACAATGAGCAGTTCTTC